The T cell receptor beta chain described here comes from a study of neurological immune-mediated disorders. The cDNA was synthesized by 5'RACE incorporating 10-nucleotide random UMIs. Each CDR3 protein is one row after TCRdb ran MiXCR on the 5' RACE reads. The repertoire holds around 10,000 distinct CDR3 sequences, 21% seen once, with 40% to 60% in the top ten. The CDR3 is made up of 10 amino acids. Between the trimmed V and J ends, which lost 8 bases and 8 bases, there was a span of 6 bases. Per the germline V gene, CDR1 is LNHNV and CDR2 is YYDKDF (reference sequence). This clonotype has at least ten counts. Its antigen is as yet unknown. Study-wide points: No CDR3 amino acid sequences recurred among expanded clones across subjects, suggesting private repertoires in all groups.

The sequence came from a woman aged 55-69 years with HTLV-1-associated myelopathy (HAM/TSP). This chain uses TRBV15 with TRBJ1-4; D ambiguous. The sample consisted of CD8+ T cells from blood. The CDR3 is CATQGEKLFF. The CDR3, as DNA: TGTGCCACCCAAGGGGAAAAACTGTTTTTT.